This passage covers 27 T cell receptor beta chains from one sample sequenced in a study of blood T cell repertoires in COVID-19. Libraries were prepared by immunoSEQ multiplex PCR; TCRdb keeps only in-frame clonotypes and omits some of them. The sample carries hundreds of thousands of clones, 87% recorded once. Sequencing was performed on PBMCs or T cells enriched from blood (not recorded which). The receptor source for this set is a woman younger than 30 who had recovered from COVID-19.

The chain links TRBV28 to TRBJ1-5; D perhaps matches TRBD1 (5 bases). The CDR3 extends over 12 amino acids. Trimming cost V 6 bases and J 4 bases, with 7 bases left between them. CDR1 MDHEN and CDR2 SYDVKM come from the germline V gene. The CDR3 sequence is CASRGLNQPQHF. The CDR3 nucleotides read TGTGCCAGCAGGGGGCTTAATCAGCCCCAGCATTTT.

CDR3: CASSYSGQIYGYTF. As DNA, the CDR3 is TGTGCCAGCAGTTACTCAGGACAAATCTATGGCTACACCTTC. The chain carries TRBV6-2 or TRBV6-3 and TRBJ1-2, with D maybe TRBD1 (5 bases). The germline gives CDR1 MNHEY, CDR2 SVGEGT. The CDR3 runs to 14 residues. Trimming took 0 bases from V and 4 from J, leaving 9 bases between them.

The chain couples TRBV9 to TRBJ2-5; D possibly corresponds to TRBD2 (5 bases). Germline V gene lookup returns CDR1 SGDLS and CDR2 YYNGEE. The length of the CDR3 is 14 residues. The V gene lost 3 bases and the J gene lost 0 bases, with 9 bases spanning the gap. For the CDR3, the DNA is TGTGCCAGCAGCGAAGCGGTGTACCAAGAGACCCAGTACTTC. Amino acids: CASSEAVYQETQYF.

This rearrangement joins TRBV15 to TRBJ2-2, with D possibly matching TRBD2 (6 bases). There are 14 residues in the CDR3. Trimming cost V 0 bases and J 5 bases, with 7 bases left between them. Looked up from germline, CDR1 is LNHNV and CDR2 is YYDKDF (reference sequence). CDR3 nucleotide sequence: TGTGCCACCAGCAGAGATGGGGGGACCGGGGAGCTGTTTTTT. It is translated as CATSRDGGTGELFF.

The rearrangement links TRBV9 to TRBJ2-7; possibly TRBD1 for D (5 bases). The germline CDR1 and CDR2 sequences are SGDLS and YYNGEE. This CDR3 has 15 amino acids. V dropped 2 bases and J dropped 2 bases, with 14 bases sitting between them. CDR3 DNA: TGTGCCAGCAGCGTGGCGACAGCGACAACCTACGAGCAGTACTTC. This codes for CASSVATATTYEQYF.

This chain links TRBV5-6 with TRBJ2-5; the match to TRBD2 covers 10 bases. CDR1 is SGHDT, CDR2 YYEEEE, per germline. With 4 bases clipped from V and 5 bases from J, the junction kept 5 bases outside the gene matches. This CDR3 has 14 residues. The DNA for the CDR3 is TGTGCCAGCAGCCGAACGGGACTAGCGGAGACCCAGTACTTC. It yields the protein CASSRTGLAETQYF.

This clone was observed a handful of times. The CDR3 DNA reads TGTGCCAGTAGTATGGTCAGGGGTGCTGAAGCTTTCTTT. It specifies CASSMVRGAEAFF. The V and J genes are TRBV19 and TRBJ1-1, with a weak D call TRBD1 (6 bases). Trimming removed 3 bases from V and 6 bases from J, with 11 bases in between. Germline-derived CDR1 and CDR2 are LNHDA and SQIVND (reference sequence). The CDR3 covers 13 residues.

The chain combines TRBV5-1 with TRBJ1-3, with D perhaps matching TRBD1 (6 bases). Germline loops: CDR1 SGHRS, CDR2 YFSETQ. The CDR3 covers 16 residues. The V and J ends lost 4 bases and 0 bases respectively, with 14 bases between them. The CDR3 region has the DNA TGCGCCAGCAGCCCGGCCGGGACAAACTCTGGAAACACCATATATTTT. As protein: CASSPAGTNSGNTIYF.

The rearrangement uses TRBV9 and TRBJ2-3, with 7 bases aligning to TRBD2. J lost 5 bases, V lost 6 bases, and 18 bases had no gene match. The CDR3 has 17 amino acids. Germline loops: CDR1 SGDLS, CDR2 YYNGEE. The CDR3 protein is CASTSPGAGVGRDTQYF. CDR3 DNA: TGTGCCAGCACCAGCCCCGGGGCGGGAGTGGGGAGAGATACGCAGTATTTT. Supplemented by reference TRBV9 and TRBJ2-3, the full variable domain reads DSGVTQTPKHLITATGQRVTLRCSPRSGDLSVYWYQQSLDQGLQFLIQYYNGEERAKGNILERFSAQQFPDLHSELNLSSLELGDSALYFCASTSPGAGVGRDTQYFGPGTRLTVL.

The DNA for the CDR3 is TGTGCCAGCAGCTCCCTCGGGGACAGGGTATCCGGCTACACCTTC. Amino acid sequence: CASSSLGDRVSGYTF. The chain links TRBV7-9 to TRBJ1-2; 9 bases are a match to TRBD1. J was trimmed by 8 bases and V by 4 bases; bases with no gene match: 11. The CDR3 consists of 15 residues. Germline CDR1 reads SEHNR; CDR2 reads FQNEAQ (reference sequence). The full variable domain, rest sourced from reference TRBV7-9 and TRBJ1-2, is DTGVSQNPRHKITKRGQNVTFRCDPISEHNRLYWYRQTLGQGPEFLTYFQNEAQLEKSRLLSDRFSAERPKGSFSTLEIQRTEQGDSAMYLCASSSLGDRVSGYTFGSGTRLTVV.

The chain's CDR3 is CASSQTGWNTIYF. DNA for the CDR3: TGCGCCAGCAGCCAGACAGGGTGGAACACCATATATTTT. V is TRBV4-3 and J is TRBJ1-3; 7 nucleotides match TRBD1. Germline CDR1 and CDR2: LGHNA and YSLEER. J lost 7 bases, V lost 3 bases, and 3 bases had no gene match. This CDR3 comprises 13 residues.

The genes are TRBV5-3 and TRBJ2-6, with D possibly matching TRBD1 (6 bases). TRBV5-3 is an ORF, and what it does is uncertain. V was cut by 4 bases and J by 0 bases, with 20 bases left in between. CDR3 size: 19 residues. The CDR3 loop reads CARSSEQGLISSGANVLTF. The CDR3 DNA reads TGTGCCAGAAGCAGCGAACAGGGTCTGATTAGCTCTGGGGCCAACGTCCTGACTTTC.

The chain joins TRBV10-3 to TRBJ2-3, with TRBD2 identical over 13 bases. CDR1 and CDR2 (germline): ENHRY, SYGVKD. Germline trimming cut 2 bases from V and 6 bases from J; bases unmatched to any gene: 5. CDR3 length: 16 amino acids. CDR3 nucleotide sequence: TGTGCCATCAGTGAGCAACTAGCGGGGGGGCTTGATACGCAGTATTTT. Protein product: CAISEQLAGGLDTQYF.

The J gene is TRBJ1-2, the V gene TRBV5-4; TRBD1 might be the D (5 bases). V was clipped by 2 bases and J by 8 bases, with 19 bases between them. The CDR3 runs to 15 residues. Germline V CDR1 and CDR2: SGHNT, YYREEE (reference sequence). CDR3 DNA sequence: TGTGCCAGCAGCTTCCTGACAGAACCAAACTTAGGCTACACCTTC. Its protein is CASSFLTEPNLGYTF.

This rearrangement joins TRBV7-2 to TRBJ2-7; D is possibly TRBD2 (5 bases). V shed 4 bases and J shed 2 bases, with 12 bases lying between them. The germline V gene has CDR1 SGHTA and CDR2 FQGNSA. There are 14 residues in the CDR3. Here the CDR3 reads CASSSGRGTYEQYF. CDR3 nucleotides: TGTGCCAGCAGCTCTGGCCGAGGGACCTACGAGCAGTACTTC.

As DNA, the CDR3 is TGTGCCAGCAGTGAGGGGCGCCGGGGAAACACCATATATTTT. This translates into CASSEGRRGNTIYF. The V call is TRBV6-1, the J call TRBJ1-3, with D possibly TRBD1 on 5 matching bases. From germline, CDR1 is MNHNS and CDR2 SASEGT. Trimming took 3 bases from V and 4 from J, leaving 10 bases between them. The CDR3 has 14 residues.

This chain uses TRBV11-2 with TRBJ1-2; possible D gene TRBD1, 6 bases. The CDR3 is 13 amino acids. From germline, CDR1 is SGHAT and CDR2 FQNNGV. The V gene lost 3 bases and the J gene lost 8 bases, with 13 bases spanning the gap. The chain's CDR3 is CASSLGPGVGYTF. The CDR3 DNA follows: TGTGCCAGCAGCTTGGGGCCAGGGGTCGGCTACACCTTC.

V and J are TRBV7-9 and TRBJ2-1, with TRBD2 matching over 9 bases. The CDR3 length is 15 residues. V lost 8 bases, J lost 4 bases, and 9 bases stayed unmatched. Per germline, CDR1 SEHNR and CDR2 FQNEAQ (reference sequence). CDR3 residues: CASALGTSPYNEQFF. Here the CDR3 DNA reads TGTGCCAGCGCCCTCGGGACTAGCCCTTACAATGAGCAGTTCTTC.

The chain links TRBV18 to TRBJ1-4, with D uncertain. The CDR3 extends over 14 amino acids. Germline CDR1 KGHSH, CDR2 LQKENI. Between the trimmed V and J ends, which lost 3 bases and 4 bases, there was a span of 9 bases. The CDR3 sequence is CASSPSGYNEKLFF. CDR3 sequence (DNA): TGTGCCAGCTCACCTTCAGGCTATAATGAAAAACTGTTTTTT.

Only one count was recorded for this clone. The J gene is TRBJ1-1, the V gene TRBV3-1 (or the pseudogene TRBV3-2); 8 bases match TRBD1. Germline V lookup: CDR1 LGHDT, CDR2 YNNKEL (reference sequence). The CDR3 consists of 16 residues. Trimming at V came to 4 bases and at J to 3 bases, leaving 10 bases not matched to a gene. In DNA, the CDR3 is TGTGCCAGCAGCCCACGACAGGGGCTGAGTGACACTGAAGCTTTCTTT. Amino acids: CASSPRQGLSDTEAFF.

The chain carries TRBV7-3 and TRBJ1-6; D not certain. V was cut by 2 bases and J by 8 bases, with 13 bases left in between. The CDR3 totals 15 residues. In germline, CDR1 is SGHTA, CDR2 FQGTGA. The CDR3 bases are TGTGCCAGCAGCTTAGATGGGTCCGGGGATTCACCCCTCCACTTT. It codes for CASSLDGSGDSPLHF.

This sequence joins TRBV9 and TRBJ2-3; no clear D gene. V was cut by 0 bases and J by 0 bases, with 8 bases left in between. The CDR3 consists of 15 residues. Looked up from germline, CDR1 is SGDLS and CDR2 is YYNGEE. The DNA for the CDR3 is TGTGCCAGCAGCGTAGCACTACCAAGCACAGATACGCAGTATTTT. Its translation is CASSVALPSTDTQYF.

The V and J genes are TRBV2 and TRBJ1-1; TRBD1 matches 9 bases. The germline V gene has CDR1 SNHLY and CDR2 FYNNEI. The J segment lost 0 bases and the V segment lost 6 bases, leaving 5 bases of the junction unmatched. The CDR3 totals 15 residues. The CDR3 sequence: CASSNRGRLNTEAFF. The CDR3 DNA sequence: TGTGCCAGCAGCAACAGGGGGCGCTTGAACACTGAAGCTTTCTTT.

CDR3 DNA sequence: TGTGCCAGAAGCCCACCGGGACAGACCACCCCGAACACTGAAGCTTTCTTT. Amino acid sequence: CARSPPGQTTPNTEAFF. The chain joins TRBV5-3 to TRBJ1-1; 7 bases agree with TRBD1. TRBV5-3 is treated as an ORF (open reading frame) with a function not yet certain. The J segment lost 1 base and the V segment lost 4 bases, leaving 13 bases of the junction unmatched. The length of the CDR3 is 17 residues.

The chain joins TRBV30 to TRBJ2-2; 10 nucleotides line up with TRBD1. Germline trimming cut 7 bases from V and 4 bases from J; bases unmatched to any gene: 15. CDR1 is GTSNPN, CDR2 SVGIG, per germline (reference sequence). The CDR3 is made up of 17 amino acids. This CDR3 reads CASTPFGTGEITGELFF. CDR3 nucleotide sequence: TGTGCCTCCACACCATTCGGGACAGGGGAGATCACCGGGGAGCTGTTTTTT.

The chain couples TRBV5-4 to TRBJ2-1; D uncertain. Germline V CDR1 and CDR2: SGHNT, YYREEE (reference sequence). This CDR3 is 15 amino acids long. The V end lost 6 bases, the J end lost 5 bases, and 18 bases lay between the germline ends. The CDR3 nucleotides are TGTGCCAGCACATCTACCGGTCGCCGCGACAATGAGCAGTTCTTC. Its protein product is CASTSTGRRDNEQFF.

The chain recombines TRBV2 with TRBJ2-5; tentatively, D is TRBD2 (6 bases). Germline values: CDR1 SNHLY, CDR2 FYNNEI. V was trimmed by 7 bases and J by 3 bases, leaving 12 bases between them. The CDR3 totals 13 residues. CDR3 DNA sequence: TGTGCCAGCAACCCGGGACTTGAAGAGACCCAGTACTTC. Translation gives CASNPGLEETQYF.